This T cell receptor (beta chain) was sequenced in a study of cytomegalovirus exposure and HLA in healthy donors. This CDR3 contains 18 residues. V was clipped by 4 bases and J by 4 bases; unmatched bases: 16. Germline loops: CDR1 SGDLS, CDR2 YYNGEE. The PCR ran on 60 Vbeta and 13 Jbeta primers. Repertoires were generated with immunoSEQ multiplex PCR, while TCRdb's copy carries only in-frame clones and drops some. Found here are 50,000 to 80,000 clones; the top ten clones hold roughly 4%. Sequenced: PBMCs. The sequence was obtained from a woman aged 18-29 years in good health and CMV-seronegative. The chain joins TRBV9 to TRBJ1-2; TRBD1 aligns across 10 bases. As DNA, the CDR3 is TGTGCCAGCAGCCCTAGAGGGACAGGGGTCCAGGTGGGCTATGGCTACACCTTC. Its protein product is CASSPRGTGVQVGYGYTF.